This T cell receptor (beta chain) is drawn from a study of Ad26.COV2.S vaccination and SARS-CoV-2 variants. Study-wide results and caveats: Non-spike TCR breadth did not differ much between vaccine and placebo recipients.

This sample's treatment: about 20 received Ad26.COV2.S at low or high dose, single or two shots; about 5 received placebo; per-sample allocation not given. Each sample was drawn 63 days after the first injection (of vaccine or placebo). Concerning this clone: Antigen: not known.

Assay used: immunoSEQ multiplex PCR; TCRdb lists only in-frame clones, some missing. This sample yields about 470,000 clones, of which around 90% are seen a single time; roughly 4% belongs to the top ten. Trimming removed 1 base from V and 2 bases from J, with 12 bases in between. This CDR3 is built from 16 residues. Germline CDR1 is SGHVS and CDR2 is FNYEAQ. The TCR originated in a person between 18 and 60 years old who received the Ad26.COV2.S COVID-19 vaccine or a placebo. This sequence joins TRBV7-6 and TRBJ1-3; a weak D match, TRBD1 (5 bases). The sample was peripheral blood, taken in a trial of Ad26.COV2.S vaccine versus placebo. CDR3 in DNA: TGTGCCAGCAGCTTAGACCTGGCAGGGACTGGAAACACCATATATTTT. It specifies CASSLDLAGTGNTIYF.